A single sample gave rise to the 9 T cell receptor beta chains below, sequenced in a study of cytomegalovirus exposure and HLA in healthy donors. With 60 Vbeta and 13 Jbeta primers, the PCR was carried out. Assay: immunoSEQ multiplex PCR; the TCRdb copy retains only in-frame clones and omits some. Altogether more than 150,000 clones are present, 70% to 80% being singletons, with the ten largest covering around 1.6%. Sequencing used PBMCs. The source is a man younger than 35 in good health and CMV-seronegative.

This clone was detected a few times. V gene TRBV5-6 combines with J gene TRBJ2-1; 8 nucleotides align to TRBD2. Germline V gene lookup returns CDR1 SGHDT and CDR2 YYEEEE. V trimming: 0 bases; J trimming: 8 bases; junction bases outside the gene matches: 7. This CDR3 spans 15 amino acids. The CDR3 DNA sequence: TGTGCCAGCAGCTTGGAAAGCGGGGGCCGTGATGAGCAGTTCTTC. It translates to CASSLESGGRDEQFF.

The chain uses TRBV2 and TRBJ2-5; 9 nucleotides line up with TRBD2. The CDR3 extends over 13 amino acids. The ends lost 8 bases at V and 11 bases at J; junction bases unmatched: 12. The germline V gene encodes CDR1 SNHLY and CDR2 FYNNEI. CDR3 amino acids: CASGLAGAPEQYF. The CDR3 region has the DNA TGTGCCAGCGGGTTAGCGGGGGCCCCGGAGCAGTACTTC. The full variable domain, with the rest looked up from reference TRBV2 and TRBJ2-5, is EPEVTQTPSHQVTQMGQEVILRCVPISNHLYFYWYRQILGQKVEFLVSFYNNEISEKSEIFDDQFSVERPDGSNFTLKIRSTKLEDSAMYFCASGLAGAPEQYFGPGTRLLVL.

V is TRBV18 and J is TRBJ2-7; the match to TRBD1 covers 8 bases. The J segment lost 2 bases and the V segment lost 3 bases, leaving 3 bases of the junction unmatched. The V gene's germline CDR1 is KGHSH and CDR2 LQKENI. CDR3 length: 14 amino acids. CDR3 nucleotides: TGTGCCAGCTCACCCGGGACAGGAGCCTACGAGCAGTACTTC. Translated, it gives CASSPGTGAYEQYF.

This clone was picked up one time. The CDR3 region is CASSPQTGANYGYTF. The CDR3 nucleotides are TGTGCCAGTAGTCCCCAGACAGGAGCGAACTATGGCTACACCTTC. This sequence joins TRBV19 and TRBJ1-2; D may be TRBD1 (6 bases). This CDR3 is built from 15 residues. Trimming removed 5 bases at V and 2 bases at J, with 15 bases between. CDR1 LNHDA and CDR2 SQIVND come from the germline V gene (reference sequence).

The chain employs TRBV2 and TRBJ2-3; 11 bases line up with TRBD2. J gave up 0 bases and V 4 bases, and 6 bases lay outside the gene matches. From germline, CDR1 is SNHLY and CDR2 FYNNEI. The CDR3 loop spans 17 amino acids. CDR3 in DNA: TGTGCCAGCAGTGGAAGACTAGCGGGGTATAGCACAGATACGCAGTATTTT. This sequence encodes CASSGRLAGYSTDTQYF.

V gene TRBV6-5 combines with J gene TRBJ2-3, with 8 bases identical to TRBD1. Germline V gives CDR1 MNHEY, CDR2 SVGAGI. The CDR3 spans 15 residues. The J segment lost 2 bases and the V segment lost 6 bases, leaving 7 bases of the junction unmatched. Here the CDR3 DNA reads TGTGCCAGCAGCAGGGGGCGACAATCCACAGATACGCAGTATTTT. Translation: CASSRGRQSTDTQYF.

The chain links TRBV28 to TRBJ1-1; 9 positions match TRBD1. V lost 8 bases, J lost 0 bases, and 10 bases stayed unmatched. The CDR3 contains 16 residues. CDR1 MDHEN and CDR2 SYDVKM come from the germline V gene. CDR3 nucleotides: TGTGCCAGCCCCCGGACAGGGGACGCCATGAACACTGAAGCTTTCTTT. Translation gives CASPRTGDAMNTEAFF.

The chain employs TRBV5-1 and TRBJ2-7; D may be TRBD2 (6 bases). The V end was cut by 1 base, the J end by 4 bases, with 15 bases between. In germline, CDR1 is SGHRS, CDR2 YFSETQ. This CDR3 is 15 amino acids long. The chain's CDR3 is CASSLLVPGGYEQYF. CDR3 nucleotide sequence: TGCGCCAGCAGCTTGTTGGTACCCGGGGGTTACGAGCAGTACTTC.

The chain joins TRBV14 to TRBJ2-5, with 8 nucleotides matching TRBD2. CDR1 and CDR2 from the germline V gene are SGHDN and FVKESK. J gave up 7 bases and V 5 bases, and 12 bases lay outside the gene matches. This CDR3 contains 15 residues. The CDR3 DNA sequence: TGTGCCAGCAGCGAACCCGGGGGGGCAAGCGGGACCCAGTACTTC. It is translated as CASSEPGGASGTQYF.